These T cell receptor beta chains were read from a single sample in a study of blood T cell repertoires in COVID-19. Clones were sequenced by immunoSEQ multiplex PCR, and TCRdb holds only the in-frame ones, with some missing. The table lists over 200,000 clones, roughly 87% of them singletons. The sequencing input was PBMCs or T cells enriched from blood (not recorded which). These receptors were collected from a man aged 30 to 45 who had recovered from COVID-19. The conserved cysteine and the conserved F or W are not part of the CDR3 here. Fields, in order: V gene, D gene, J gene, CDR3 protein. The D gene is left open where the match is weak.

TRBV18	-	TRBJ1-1	ASSPGQNTEAF
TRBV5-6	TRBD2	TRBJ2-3	ASSRRTSGRTDTQY
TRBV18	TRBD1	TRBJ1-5	ASSPEIWTGHNQPQH
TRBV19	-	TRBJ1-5	ASKGWNQPQH
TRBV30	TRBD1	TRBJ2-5	AWSVPNKDRRQETQY
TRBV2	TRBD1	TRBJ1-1	ASRFTGTGSEAF
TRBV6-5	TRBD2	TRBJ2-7	ASSREGRSSYEQY
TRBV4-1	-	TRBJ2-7	ASSQAPLDYYEQY
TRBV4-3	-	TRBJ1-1	ASSQELLGRSHEAF
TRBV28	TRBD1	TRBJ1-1	ASSSPGGGNTEAF
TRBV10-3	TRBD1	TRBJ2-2	AIQGAGELF
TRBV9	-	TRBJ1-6	ASSVDGRAGSPLH
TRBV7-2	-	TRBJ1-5	ASNLAGNSNQPQH
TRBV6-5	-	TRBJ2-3	ASSYFPRSSTDTQY
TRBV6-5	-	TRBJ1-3	ASSYSVRASGNTIY
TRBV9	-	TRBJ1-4	ASSVSQGNEKLF
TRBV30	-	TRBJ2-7	AWGGSRIYEQY
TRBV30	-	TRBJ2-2	AWNSLDTKTGELF
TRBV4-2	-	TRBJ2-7	ASSQDVAVPYEQY
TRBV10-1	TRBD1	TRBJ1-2	AKPNQGALYGYT
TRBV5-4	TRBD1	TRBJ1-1	ASSLPTGRMNTEAF
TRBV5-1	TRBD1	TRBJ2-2	ASSLEGTGNTGELF
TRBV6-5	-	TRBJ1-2	ASSRSPGYGYT
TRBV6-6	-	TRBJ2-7	ASSYRSAQGWHEQY
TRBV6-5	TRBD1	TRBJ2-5	ASGVRQGVQETQY
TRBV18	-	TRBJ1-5	ASSPGENQPQH
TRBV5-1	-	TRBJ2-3	ASKRTDFTDTQY
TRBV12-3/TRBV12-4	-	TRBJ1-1	ASSPGRTEAF
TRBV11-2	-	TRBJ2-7	ASSLEPAGNSYEQY
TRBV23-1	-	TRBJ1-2	ATSGEVGGYT
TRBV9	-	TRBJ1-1	ASSVVSGPYTEAF
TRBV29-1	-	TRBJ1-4	SVSGGREKLF
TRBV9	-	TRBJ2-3	AGSKGSTDTQY
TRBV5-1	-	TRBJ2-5	ASSFGTQGETQY
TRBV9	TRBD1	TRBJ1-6	ASSVGTGGNSPLH
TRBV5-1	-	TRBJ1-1	ASSSMGANTEAF
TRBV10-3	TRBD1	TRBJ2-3	AIGTGNTDTQY
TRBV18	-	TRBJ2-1	ASSPPSRFYNEQF
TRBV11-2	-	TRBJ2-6	ASSLPVQRSGANVLT
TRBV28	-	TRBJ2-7	ASLTSTVHEQY
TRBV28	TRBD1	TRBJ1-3	AGTGPSSGNTIY
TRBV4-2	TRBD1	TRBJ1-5	ASSQETGDSNQPQH
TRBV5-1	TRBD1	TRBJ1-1	ASRGTGASTEAF
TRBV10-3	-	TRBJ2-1	AIGTPNNEQF
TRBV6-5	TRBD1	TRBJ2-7	ASSPPGGNYEQY
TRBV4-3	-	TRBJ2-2	ASSQDRNTGELF